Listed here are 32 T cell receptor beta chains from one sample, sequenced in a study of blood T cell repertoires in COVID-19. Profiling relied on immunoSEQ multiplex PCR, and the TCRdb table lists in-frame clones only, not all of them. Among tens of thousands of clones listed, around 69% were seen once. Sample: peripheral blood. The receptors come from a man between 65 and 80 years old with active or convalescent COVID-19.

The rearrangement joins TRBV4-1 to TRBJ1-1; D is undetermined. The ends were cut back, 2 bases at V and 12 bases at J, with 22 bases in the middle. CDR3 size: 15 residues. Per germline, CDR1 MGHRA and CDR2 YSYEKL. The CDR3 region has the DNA TGCGCCAGCAGCCAACCTACCGGGAGGGTTGCCCGTCCTTTCTTT. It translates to CASSQPTGRVARPFF.

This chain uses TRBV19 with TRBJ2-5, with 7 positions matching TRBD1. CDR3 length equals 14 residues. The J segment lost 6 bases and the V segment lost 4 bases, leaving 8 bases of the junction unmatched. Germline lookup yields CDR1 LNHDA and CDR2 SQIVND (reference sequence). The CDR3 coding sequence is TGTGCCAGTAGTACCTCAGGGGGTGGCCAGACCCAGTACTTC. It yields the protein CASSTSGGGQTQYF.

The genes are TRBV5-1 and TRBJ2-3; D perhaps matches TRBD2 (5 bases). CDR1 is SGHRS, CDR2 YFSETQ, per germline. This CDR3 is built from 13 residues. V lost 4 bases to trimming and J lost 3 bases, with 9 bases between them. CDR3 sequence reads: CASSPGSTDTQYF. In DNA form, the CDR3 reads TGCGCCAGCAGCCCTGGGAGTACAGATACGCAGTATTTT.

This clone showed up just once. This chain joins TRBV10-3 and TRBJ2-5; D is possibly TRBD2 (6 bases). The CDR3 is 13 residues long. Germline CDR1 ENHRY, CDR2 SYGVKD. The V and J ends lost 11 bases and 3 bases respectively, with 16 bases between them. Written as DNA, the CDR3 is TGTGCCCCGCGAGCTTCGGGGGAAGAGACCCAGTACTTC. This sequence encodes CAPRASGEETQYF.

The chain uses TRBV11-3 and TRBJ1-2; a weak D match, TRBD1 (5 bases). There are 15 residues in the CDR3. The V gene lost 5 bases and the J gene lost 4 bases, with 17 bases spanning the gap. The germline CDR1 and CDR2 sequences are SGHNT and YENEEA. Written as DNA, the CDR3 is TGTGCCAGCAGCCCGGGGGAAGGCCACCGCTATGGCTACACCTTC. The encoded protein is CASSPGEGHRYGYTF.

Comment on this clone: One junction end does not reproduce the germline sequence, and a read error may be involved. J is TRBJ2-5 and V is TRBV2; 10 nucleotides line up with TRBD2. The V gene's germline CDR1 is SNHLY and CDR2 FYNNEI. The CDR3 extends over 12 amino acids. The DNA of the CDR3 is TGTGTCAGCGGGGGGGCCGAAGAGACCCAGTACTTC. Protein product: CVSGGAEETQYF.

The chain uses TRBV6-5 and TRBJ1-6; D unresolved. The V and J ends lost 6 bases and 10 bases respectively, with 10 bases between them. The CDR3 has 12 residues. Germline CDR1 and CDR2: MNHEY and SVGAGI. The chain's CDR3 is CASRRGDSPLHF. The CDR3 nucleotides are TGTGCCAGCAGACGAGGAGACTCACCCCTCCACTTT.

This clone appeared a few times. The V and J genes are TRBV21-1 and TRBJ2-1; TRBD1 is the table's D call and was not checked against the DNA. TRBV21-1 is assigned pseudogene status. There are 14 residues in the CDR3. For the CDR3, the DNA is TGTGCCAGCAGCAAAGATCGAACAGGATTCGAGCAGTTCTTC. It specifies CASSKDRTGFEQFF.

CDR3 nucleotides: TGCAGCGCTGTACAGGGGGTCCCCTACGAGCAGTACTTC. It translates to CSAVQGVPYEQYF. The chain has TRBV29-1 and TRBJ2-7; 8 positions match TRBD1. Germline CDR1 is SQVTM and CDR2 is ANQGSEA. This CDR3 region has 13 residues. V shed 7 bases, J shed 2 bases, and the junction held 7 bases outside the gene matches.

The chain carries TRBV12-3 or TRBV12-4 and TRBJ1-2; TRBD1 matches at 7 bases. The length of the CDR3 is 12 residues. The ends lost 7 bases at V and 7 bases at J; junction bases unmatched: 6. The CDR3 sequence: CASIQPGGGYTF. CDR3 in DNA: TGTGCCAGCATCCAGCCAGGGGGTGGCTACACCTTC.

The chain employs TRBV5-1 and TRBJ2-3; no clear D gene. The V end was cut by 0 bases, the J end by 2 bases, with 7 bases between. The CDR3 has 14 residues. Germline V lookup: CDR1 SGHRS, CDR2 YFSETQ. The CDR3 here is CASSLATYTDTQYF. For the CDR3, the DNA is TGCGCCAGCAGCTTGGCCACATACACAGATACGCAGTATTTT.

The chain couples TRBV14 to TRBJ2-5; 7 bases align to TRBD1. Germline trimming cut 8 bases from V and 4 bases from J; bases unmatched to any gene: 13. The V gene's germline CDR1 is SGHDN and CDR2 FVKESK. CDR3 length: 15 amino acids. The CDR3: CASSTQDRLGETQYF. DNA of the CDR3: TGTGCCAGCTCCACCCAGGACAGGTTAGGAGAGACCCAGTACTTC.

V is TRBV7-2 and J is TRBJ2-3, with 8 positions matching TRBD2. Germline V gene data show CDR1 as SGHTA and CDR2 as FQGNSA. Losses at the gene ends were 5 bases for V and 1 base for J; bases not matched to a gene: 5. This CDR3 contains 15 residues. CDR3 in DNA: TGTGCCAGCAGCCCCGGGGGGGTCGGCACAGATACGCAGTATTTT. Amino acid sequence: CASSPGGVGTDTQYF.

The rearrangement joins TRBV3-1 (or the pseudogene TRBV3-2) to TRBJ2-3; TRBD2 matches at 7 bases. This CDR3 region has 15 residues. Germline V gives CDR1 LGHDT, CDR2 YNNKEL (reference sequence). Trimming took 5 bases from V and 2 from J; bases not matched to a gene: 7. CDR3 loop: CASSKSGLNTDTQYF. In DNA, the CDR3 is TGTGCCAGCAGCAAGTCGGGACTAAACACAGATACGCAGTATTTT.

CDR3 coding DNA: TGTGCCGGTTCGGACACCATATATTTT. The encoded protein is CAGSDTIYF. The genes are TRBV21-1 and TRBJ1-3. TRBV21-1 is shown as a pseudogene. The CDR3 contains 9 residues.

The CDR3 spells CASRPNRGLTYGYTF. Written as DNA, the CDR3 is TGTGCCAGCAGACCGAACAGGGGGTTGACCTATGGCTACACCTTC. The chain employs TRBV5-4 and TRBJ1-2; 8 nucleotides match TRBD1. CDR1 is SGHNT and CDR2 is YYREEE in the germline V gene (reference sequence). The CDR3 has 15 residues. The V gene end was trimmed by 5 bases and the J gene end by 4 bases; junction bases not matched to a gene: 10. Based on the CDR3 plus reference TRBV5-4 and TRBJ1-2, the full variable domain is ETGVTQSPTHLIKTRGQQVTLRCSSQSGHNTVSWYQQALGQGPQFIFQYYREEENGRGNFPPRFSGLQFPNYSSELNVNALELDDSALYLCASRPNRGLTYGYTFGSGTRLTVV.

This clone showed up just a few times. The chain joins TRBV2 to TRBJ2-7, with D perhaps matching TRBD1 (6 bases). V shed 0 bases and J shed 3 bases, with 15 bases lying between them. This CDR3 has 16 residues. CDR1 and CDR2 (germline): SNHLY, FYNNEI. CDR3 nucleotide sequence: TGTGCCAGCAGTGAAGCGTGGGGGCCGAGGAGCTACGAGCAGTACTTC. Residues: CASSEAWGPRSYEQYF.

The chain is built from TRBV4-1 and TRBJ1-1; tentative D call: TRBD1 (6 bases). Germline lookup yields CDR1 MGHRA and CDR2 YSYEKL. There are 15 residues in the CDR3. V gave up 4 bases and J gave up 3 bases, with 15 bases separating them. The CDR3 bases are TGCGCCAGCAGCCGAAACAGGGAAACCCACACTGAAGCTTTCTTT. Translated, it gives CASSRNRETHTEAFF.

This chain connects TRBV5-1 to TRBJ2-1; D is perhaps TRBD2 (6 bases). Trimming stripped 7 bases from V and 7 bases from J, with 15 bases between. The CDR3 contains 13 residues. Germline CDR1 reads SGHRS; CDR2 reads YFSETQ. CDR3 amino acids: CASFWTGTNEQFF. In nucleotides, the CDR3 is TGCGCCAGCTTCTGGACGGGGACTAATGAGCAGTTCTTC.

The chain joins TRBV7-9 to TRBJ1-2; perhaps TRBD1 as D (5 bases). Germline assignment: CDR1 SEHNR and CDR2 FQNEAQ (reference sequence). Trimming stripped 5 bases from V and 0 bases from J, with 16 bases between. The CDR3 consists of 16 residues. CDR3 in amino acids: CASSRESGNPNYGYTF. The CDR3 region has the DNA TGTGCCAGCAGCCGTGAGTCAGGGAACCCTAACTATGGCTACACCTTC.

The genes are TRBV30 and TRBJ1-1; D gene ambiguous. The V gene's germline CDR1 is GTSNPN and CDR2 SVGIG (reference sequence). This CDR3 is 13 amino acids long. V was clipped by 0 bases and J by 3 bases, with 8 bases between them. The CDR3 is CAWSVLSDTEAFF. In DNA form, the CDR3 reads TGTGCCTGGAGTGTACTCTCTGACACTGAAGCTTTCTTT.

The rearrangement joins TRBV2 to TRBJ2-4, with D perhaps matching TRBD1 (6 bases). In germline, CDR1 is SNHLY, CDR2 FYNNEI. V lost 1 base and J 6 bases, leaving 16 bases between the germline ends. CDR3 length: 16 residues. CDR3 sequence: CASSEVGGPRGNIQYF. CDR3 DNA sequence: TGTGCCAGCAGTGAAGTAGGGGGACCCCGGGGAAACATTCAGTACTTC.

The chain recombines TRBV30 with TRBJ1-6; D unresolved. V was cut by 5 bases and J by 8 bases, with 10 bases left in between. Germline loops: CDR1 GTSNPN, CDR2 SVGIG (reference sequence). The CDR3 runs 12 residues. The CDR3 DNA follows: TGTGCCTGGGGGATACAACATTCACCCCTCCACTTT. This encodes CAWGIQHSPLHF.

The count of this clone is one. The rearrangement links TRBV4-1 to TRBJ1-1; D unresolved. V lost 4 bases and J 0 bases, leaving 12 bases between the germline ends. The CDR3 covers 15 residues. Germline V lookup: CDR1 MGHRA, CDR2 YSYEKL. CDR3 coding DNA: TGCGCCAGCAGCCGCTATCAAAACCTGAACACTGAAGCTTTCTTT. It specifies CASSRYQNLNTEAFF.

This CDR3 is CASSQGDTPMNTEAFF. The CDR3 region has the DNA TGCGCCAGCAGCCAAGGGGACACCCCCATGAACACTGAAGCTTTCTTT. The V and J genes are TRBV4-1 and TRBJ1-1, with a possible D match to TRBD1 (6 bases). Between the trimmed V and J ends, which lost 1 base and 0 bases, there was a span of 12 bases. The germline V gene encodes CDR1 MGHRA and CDR2 YSYEKL. This CDR3 comprises 16 residues.

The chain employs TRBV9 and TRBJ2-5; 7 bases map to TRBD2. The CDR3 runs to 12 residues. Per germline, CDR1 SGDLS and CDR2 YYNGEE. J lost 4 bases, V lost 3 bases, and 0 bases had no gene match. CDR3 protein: CASSGGGETQYF. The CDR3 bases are TGTGCCAGCAGCGGCGGGGGAGAGACCCAGTACTTC.

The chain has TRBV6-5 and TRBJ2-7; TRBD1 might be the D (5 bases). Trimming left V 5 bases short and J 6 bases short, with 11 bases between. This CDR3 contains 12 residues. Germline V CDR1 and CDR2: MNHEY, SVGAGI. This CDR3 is CASSLRQREQYF. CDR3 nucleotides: TGTGCCAGCAGTCTGAGACAGCGCGAGCAGTACTTC.

The CDR3 nucleotides read TGTGCCAGCAGCGTTACGGGACTAGACACTGAGCAGTTCTTC. The encoded protein is CASSVTGLDTEQFF. The rearrangement joins TRBV9 to TRBJ2-1; 8 nucleotides align to TRBD2. V shed 2 bases, J shed 9 bases, and the junction held 7 bases outside the gene matches. The CDR3 loop spans 14 amino acids. CDR1 SGDLS and CDR2 YYNGEE come from the germline V gene.

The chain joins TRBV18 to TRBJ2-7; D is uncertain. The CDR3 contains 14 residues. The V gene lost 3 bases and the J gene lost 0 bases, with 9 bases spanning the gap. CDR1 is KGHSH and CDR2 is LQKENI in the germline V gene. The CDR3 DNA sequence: TGTGCCAGCTCACCGGGCGAAACCTCCTACGAGCAGTACTTC. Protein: CASSPGETSYEQYF.

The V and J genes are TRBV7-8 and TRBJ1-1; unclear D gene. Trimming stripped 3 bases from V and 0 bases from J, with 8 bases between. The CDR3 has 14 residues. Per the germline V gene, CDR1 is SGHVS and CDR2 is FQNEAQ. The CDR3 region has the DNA TGTGCCAGCAGCTTGCGGGAGATGAACACTGAAGCTTTCTTT. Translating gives CASSLREMNTEAFF.

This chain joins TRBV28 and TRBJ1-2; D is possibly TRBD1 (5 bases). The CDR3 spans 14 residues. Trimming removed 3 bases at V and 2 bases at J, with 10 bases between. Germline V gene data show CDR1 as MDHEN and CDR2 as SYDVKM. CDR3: CASSLGGTNYGYTF. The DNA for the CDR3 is TGTGCCAGCAGTTTGGGGGGAACAAACTATGGCTACACCTTC.

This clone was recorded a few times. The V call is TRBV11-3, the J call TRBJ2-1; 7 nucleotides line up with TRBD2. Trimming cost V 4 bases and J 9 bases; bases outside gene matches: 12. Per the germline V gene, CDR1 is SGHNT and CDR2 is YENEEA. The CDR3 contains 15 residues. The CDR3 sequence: CASSSGGNGEREQFF. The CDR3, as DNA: TGTGCCAGCAGCTCCGGGGGGAATGGTGAGCGTGAGCAGTTCTTC.